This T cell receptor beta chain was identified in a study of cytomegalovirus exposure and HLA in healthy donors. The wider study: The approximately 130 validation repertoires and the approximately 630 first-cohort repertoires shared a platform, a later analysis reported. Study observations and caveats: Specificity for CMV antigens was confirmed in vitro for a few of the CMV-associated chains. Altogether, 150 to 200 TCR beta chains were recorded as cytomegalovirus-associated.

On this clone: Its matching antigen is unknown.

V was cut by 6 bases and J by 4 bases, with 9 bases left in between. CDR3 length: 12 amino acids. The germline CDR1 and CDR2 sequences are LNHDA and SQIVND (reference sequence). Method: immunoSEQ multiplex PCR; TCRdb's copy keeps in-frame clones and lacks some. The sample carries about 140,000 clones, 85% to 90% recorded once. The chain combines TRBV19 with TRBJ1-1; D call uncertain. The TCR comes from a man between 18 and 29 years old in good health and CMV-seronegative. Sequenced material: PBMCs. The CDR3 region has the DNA TGTGCCAGTAGCGACATGCCCACTGAAGCTTTCTTT. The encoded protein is CASSDMPTEAFF.